This TCR beta chain stems from a study of blood T cell repertoires in COVID-19. Study-level information: COVID-19 samples, acute and convalescent, were from the United States, Italy and Spain. The analysed material was cDNA or gDNA that came from T cells, B-cell-depleted T cells, or PBMCs.

Clones were read by immunoSEQ multiplex PCR, and TCRdb kept only the in-frame ones, dropping some. The sample records 150,000 to 200,000 clones, roughly 89% being singletons. This clone was counted only a few times. This CDR3 has 22 residues. The ends lost 0 bases at V and 0 bases at J; junction bases unmatched: 20. Germline loops: CDR1 SGDLS, CDR2 YYNGEE. The chain employs TRBV9 and TRBJ2-4, with 8 bases matching TRBD2. This TCR came from a man aged 18 to 29 with active or convalescent COVID-19. Source material: peripheral blood. The CDR3 sequence is CASSVGSSGGDFGRGAKNIQYF. The CDR3, as DNA: TGTGCCAGCAGCGTAGGGTCAAGCGGGGGCGACTTCGGTCGTGGAGCCAAAAACATTCAGTACTTC.